This T cell receptor beta chain was identified during a study of T cell repertoires in cytomegalovirus infection. Across the study: Matching HLA type, along with CMV infection, was indicated by public TCR beta signatures. The study, taken as a whole, reports: The ex vivo response showed dominance by HLA-C-restricted CMV-specific TCR beta clonotypes. Cumulative frequency of public TCR beta families picked out carriers of CMV plus the relevant HLA.

From germline, CDR1 is SGHTA and CDR2 FQGTGA. CDR3 size: 14 residues. Between the trimmed V and J ends, which lost 5 bases and 7 bases, there was a span of 14 bases. Worth noting for this clonotype: Its antigen is still unknown.

Each CDR3 protein gets one entry after TCRdb re-called the reads with MiXCR. The sample gives 150,000 to 200,000 distinct CDR3 sequences, roughly 27% of which show up once; just over 30% is in the top ten. The clonotype originates from a human donor in good health (CMV status not recorded). Some clones in this sample may be carry-over from other donors' samples. The sample consisted of PBMCs. The chain carries TRBV7-3 and TRBJ2-2; either TRBD1 or TRBD2 may fit D (6 bases each). Written as DNA, the CDR3 is TGTGCCAGCAGCACGGGGGCCGACATCGGGGAGCTGTTTTTT. Residues: CASSTGADIGELFF.